The clone carrying this T cell receptor (beta chain) has a single count. This entry comes from a study of blood T cell repertoires in COVID-19. Germline trimming cut 4 bases from V and 0 bases from J; bases unmatched to any gene: 9. The CDR3 sequence is 17 residues long. CDR1 and CDR2 (germline): LGHDT, YNNKEL (reference sequence). TCRdb's copy holds only in-frame clones and misses some; the assay was immunoSEQ multiplex PCR. The sample includes 270,000 or so clones, around 86% seen only once; the top ten take about 0.94%. The chain employs TRBV3-1 (or the pseudogene TRBV3-2) and TRBJ1-5, with 7 positions matching TRBD1. This receptor was obtained from a woman in her thirties or forties who had recovered from COVID-19. Input material: peripheral blood. The CDR3 DNA reads as TGTGCCAGCAGCCCCACGGGACAGTCTATTAGCAATCAGCCCCAGCATTTT. Translation: CASSPTGQSISNQPQHF.